The source of this T cell receptor (beta chain) is a study of blood T cell repertoires in COVID-19 (dated by TCRdb to 2019 to 2021). Notes on the research overall: Samples covering the acute and convalescent phases of COVID-19 were provided by collaborators in the United States, Italy and Spain. Deeply sampled blood TCRbeta repertoires from subjects exposed to, actively infected with, or recovered from COVID-19 were included in the dataset. The prospective study material was composed of cDNA or gDNA derived from T cells, B-cell-depleted T cells, or PBMCs. The repertoires were released in a freely available public database intended as a resource for research on the immune response to SARS-CoV-2. Where available, HLA class I and class II types were taken from metadata supplied by the sample provider and were not determined by assay-based typing. The samples were drawn from two sources: the first 160 participants of the ongoing ImmuneRACE study, and approximately 1,300 subjects contributed by 6 global collaborators. The sample metadata nearly always contained a de-identified subject ID, COVID-19 status, age in years and sex. Results the study describes overall, beyond this receptor: The amount of clinical and demographic metadata varied by source and participant and was provided uncurated.

TCRbeta CDR3 regions were amplified from genomic DNA using the immunoSEQ Assay, a bias-controlled multiplex PCR. In the source study's methods: The number of nucleated cells in each sample was estimated from the amplification of reference gene primers within the assay. Sequence reads were collapsed and filtered to measure the absolute abundance of every unique TCRbeta CDR3 rearrangement. For each sample, productive Simpson clonality was calculated by taking the square root of Simpson's diversity index across productive rearrangements. TCRdb obtained this table from immuneACCESS and retained in-frame rearrangements with V and J assigned. These tables miss some clones; where compared with another copy, unresolved V genes account for less than half of the shortfall, and the remainder is unexplained. V, J and clone size derive from that table, while D and trimming were established from the DNA sequence. The sample table shows 300,000 or so clones, and 80% to 95% are seen once. 1.1% of the sample is in the top ten clones.

Notes on this clone: Its antigen is unknown. Per-nucleotide qualities are absent, and no much larger clonotype sits a single base away.

From cysteine to phenylalanine, the CDR3 is 14 amino acids long. Only the CDR3 DNA is retained, 42 bases long and in frame from the first base. The germline V gene supplies CDR1 SGHRS and CDR2 YFSETQ. After removal of 2 bases from V and 8 bases from J, the junction retains 7 bases not matched to a gene. Enrolling through a virtual design, the prospective study's participants ranged in age from roughly 18 to 89 years and lived across roughly 24 United States geographic areas. To assign participants to cohorts, the prospective study relied on clinical history that participants themselves reported in a screening survey and a study questionnaire. For ImmuneRACE Cohort 3, a participant was defined as recovered based on two consecutive negative NP/OP PCR tests, clearance by a healthcare professional, or resolution of symptoms. Each participant in the prospective study had whole blood, serum and a nasopharyngeal or oropharyngeal swab collected by mobile phlebotomists. Prospective study participants could optionally give additional blood draws and questionnaires over a roughly 2-month period. Before DNA extraction, blood samples from the prospective study were shipped at room temperature or frozen.

The V gene is TRBV5-1 and the J gene is TRBJ1-2; TRBD1 lines up with 9 middle nucleotides. This receptor was obtained from a woman in her twenties or thirties who had recovered from COVID-19. What was sequenced was PBMCs or T cells enriched from blood (not recorded which). The nucleotide sequence reads as follows: TGCGCCAGCAGCTTTACAGGGGGCGGTCAGGGCTACACCTTC. Its protein reads: CASSFTGGGQGYTF.